The clone carrying this T cell receptor (beta chain) was seen many times. TCRdb's table, derived via immunoSEQ multiplex PCR, lists solely in-frame clones and lacks some. The sample has approximately 100,000 clones; over 65% are singletons. This specimen comes from a study of blood T cell repertoires in COVID-19. This sequence was found in an older man with COVID-19, enrolled during active disease. The sample taken for sequencing was peripheral blood.

CDR3 in amino acids: CASSLDLSGNTIYF. The DNA for the CDR3 is TGCGCCAGCAGCTTGGATCTCTCTGGAAACACCATATATTTT. V gene TRBV5-1 combines with J gene TRBJ1-3; D is uncertain. The CDR3 is 14 amino acids. Germline V gene sequence: CDR1 SGHRS, CDR2 YFSETQ. V lost 0 bases and J 0 bases, leaving 4 bases between the germline ends.